This T cell receptor beta chain was sequenced in a study of shared clonotypes between healthy human individuals (dated by TCRdb to about 2020). Background on the whole study: A couple of women and three men aged 18 to 49 years were included in the cohort. Blood TCR repertoires of about 5 healthy adults were deeply sequenced to estimate repertoire size and the extent of clonotype sharing between individuals. Different laboratories and diverse techniques were used to prepare libraries and sequence TCR repertoires, to increase sequencing depth and limit assay-specific biases. For each donor, three plates each were used for CD4 naive and CD4 memory, two plates were used for CD8 naive, and one plate was used for CD8 memory. Between about 0.85 and 9.5 billion PBMCs per donor were obtained by leukapheresis. Overall study outcomes, separate from this receptor: Because the study included only a small number of donors, the genetic and exposure-history diversity represented was limited. Pairwise subsampling indicated that sequencing depth was expected to affect the degree of clonotype sharing among donors. Naive subsets generally had larger estimated clonotype richness than memory subsets. Compared with non-shared clonotypes, the clonotypes found in all four sorted-subset donors had higher generation probabilities. Incomplete sequencing was indicated by rarefaction of sorted-subset datasets, despite the large sequencing depth. Sharing across several donors was observed for around 5% of naive CD4, less than 4% of naive CD8, 2% to 2.5% of memory CD4, and about 0.4% of memory CD8 clonotypes. Sampling was restricted to blood, and TCR repertoires in tissue are likely to differ from TCR repertoires in blood.

Using the deep immunoSEQ assay, TCR CDR3 regions were amplified from genomic DNA by multiplex PCR. Genomic DNA extracted from each cell subset was distributed evenly over all wells of several immunoSEQ 96-well plates, and each plate served as one replicate. For sorted subsets, around 200 ng genomic DNA, equal to 30,000 to 35,000 T cell genomes, was loaded into each replicate PCR. Purified libraries were measured with a Qubit 3.0 fluorometer, size-checked on a Bioanalyzer 2100, and measured again with the KAPA Library Quantification kit. Each immunoSEQ 96-well plate was sequenced on its own single-read 150-cycle Illumina NextSeq 550 flow cell. The original methods were these. The immunoSEQ output contained only junctional sequences without quality scores, so filtering could not match that applied to full-length reads. To assign V/J genes and CDR3, sequences were annotated using PyIR, a Python wrapper for IgBLAST v1.9, with IMGT germline references. Reads with weak V/J assignments (E-value above 1e-6), missing CDR3, stop codons, out-of-frame junctions, or ambiguous translated residues were removed. V3J clonotypes were defined by identical inferred V gene, J gene, and CDR3 amino acid sequence. Percentage overlap between repertoires was computed as shared unique clonotypes divided by the size of the smaller repertoire. Three approaches were used to assess repertoire richness: RTK rarefaction, the Chao1 estimator, and Recon v2.1 estimates of unobserved clonotypes. OLGA was used to compute generation probabilities for all TCRbeta clonotypes that the gDNA method yielded from several donors. TCRdb limited this immuneACCESS table to in-frame rearrangements with V and J called. A share of clones is missing; checked studies link under half to unresolved V genes, and the rest is unexplained. V, J and clone size are those of that table, while D and trimming were read from the DNA. Across this sample there are approximately 2,000,000 clones, with roughly 90% seen only once. 0.37% of the sample lies in the top ten.

Donors were healthy HIV-negative adults with no recently reported acute infections or vaccinations. All donors were Caucasian adults living in Nashville, Tennessee, USA. CD4+ T cells were enriched through magnetic negative selection, after which naive cells were positively selected on CD45RA and the remaining negative fraction served as the memory subset. Blood was collected by leukapheresis, and PBMCs were isolated by Ficoll-Histopaque density gradient centrifugation and then cryopreserved in liquid nitrogen vapor phase. Analytical flow cytometry was used to check the purity and quantity of every magnetically sorted T cell population. From each sorted fraction, genomic DNA was isolated and quantified by UV absorbance on a Nanodrop 2000c. A word on this clone: The antigen it binds to is not known. Base-call qualities are not available, and no considerably larger clone is one nucleotide away.

V lost 4 bases and J lost 7 bases, and the count of bases not matched to a germline gene is 7. Counted from cysteine to phenylalanine, this CDR3 has 15 amino acids. CDR3 DNA only is kept here, 45 bases in frame from base 1. The germline V gene (reference sequence) supplies CDR1 SEHNR and CDR2 FQNEAQ. The sequenced material came from naive CD4+ T cells from PBMCs. Read against the paper, the sample's cell subset or site label means: CD45RA+ positively selected. This TCR was sampled from a man aged 18 to 29 in good health. Some clones in this sample may be carry-over from other donors' samples. Recombination linked TRBV7-9 to TRBJ1-2; TRBD1 lines up with 12 middle nucleotides. Here is the DNA: TGTGCCAGCAGCTCTACCGGGACAGGGGGCTTTGGCTACACCTTC. The translation is CASSSTGTGGFGYTF.